Sequencing of this T cell receptor beta chain was carried out in a study of blood T cell repertoires in COVID-19. The CDR3 runs 15 residues. Germline-derived CDR1 and CDR2 are MNHEY and SMNVEV (reference sequence). V shed 2 bases and J shed 4 bases, with 12 bases lying between them. A single count supports this clone. Source study methods: Cell counts per sample came from amplifying reference gene primers. Generated by immunoSEQ multiplex PCR, the TCRdb table keeps only in-frame clones and is missing some. V, J and clone size are those of that table, while D and trimming were read from the DNA. The profile shows under 200,000 clones, more than 85% of them singletons.

The chain combines TRBV27 with TRBJ2-1, with D possibly TRBD2 on 5 matching bases. This TCR derives from an elderly woman with COVID-19, enrolled during active disease. The sample taken for sequencing was peripheral blood. CDR3 nucleotides: TGTGCCAGCAGTTTAGCCCGGGGAAAATACAATGAGCAGTTCTTC. Protein product: CASSLARGKYNEQFF.